The 30 T cell receptor beta chains below come from one sample, sequenced in a study of Ad26.COV2.S vaccination and SARS-CoV-2 variants. Generated by immunoSEQ multiplex PCR, the TCRdb table keeps only in-frame clones and is missing some. The table includes over 300,000 clones, roughly four fifths detected once. Specified treatment: some 20 received Ad26.COV2.S at low or high dose, single or two shots; 5 received placebo; per-sample allocation not given. After the first vaccine or placebo injection, samples were drawn on day 63. The sample was peripheral blood, taken in a trial of Ad26.COV2.S vaccine versus placebo. These receptors were collected from a person aged 18-65 years who received the Ad26.COV2.S COVID-19 vaccine or a placebo.

The CDR3 region is CASSPGQETQYF. The CDR3 coding sequence is TGTGCCAGCAGCCCCGGCCAAGAGACCCAGTACTTC. This chain links TRBV12-3 or TRBV12-4 with TRBJ2-5; no reliable D call. The CDR3 is made up of 12 amino acids. Trimming shortened V by 6 bases and J by 1 base, and 6 bases separated the two germline ends.

The V and J genes are TRBV15 and TRBJ1-4, with 7 nucleotides matching TRBD1. The CDR3 loop spans 15 amino acids. J was trimmed by 5 bases and V by 4 bases; bases with no gene match: 7. The germline V gene has CDR1 LNHNV and CDR2 YYDKDF (reference sequence). The CDR3 spells CATSIRQGTNEKLFF. The CDR3 DNA follows: TGTGCCACCAGCATTAGACAGGGTACGAATGAAAAACTGTTTTTT.

The genes are TRBV7-9 and TRBJ1-1; tentative D call: TRBD1 (6 bases). With 6 bases removed from V and 2 bases from J, the gap between germline ends came to 16 bases. This CDR3 has 15 residues. Germline CDR1 is SEHNR and CDR2 is FQNEAQ (reference sequence). The CDR3 DNA is TGTGCCAGCAGTCTCGGAGGGGGTAGAAACACTGAAGCTTTCTTT. This translates into CASSLGGGRNTEAFF.

The chain couples TRBV11-1 to TRBJ1-1, with D hard to call. V lost 3 bases and J 0 bases, leaving 11 bases between the germline ends. The CDR3 loop spans 15 amino acids. The germline CDR1 and CDR2 sequences are SGHAT and FQDESV (reference sequence). DNA for the CDR3: TGTGCCAGCAGCTTTTCTAGGCCCCTGAACACTGAAGCTTTCTTT. Amino acids: CASSFSRPLNTEAFF. Full variable domain (outside the CDR3, taken from reference TRBV11-1 and TRBJ1-1): EAEVAQSPRYKITEKSQAVAFWCDPISGHATLYWYRQILGQGPELLVQFQDESVVDDSQLPKDRFSAERLKGVDSTLKIQPAELGDSAMYLCASSFSRPLNTEAFFGQGTRLTVV.

This clone has just a few counts. The chain combines TRBV7-9 with TRBJ1-3; TRBD1 agrees at 7 bases. From germline, CDR1 is SEHNR and CDR2 FQNEAQ (reference sequence). The CDR3 sequence is 16 residues long. Trimming cost V 3 bases and J 2 bases; bases outside gene matches: 7. CDR3 nucleotide sequence: TGTGCCAGCAGCTTTGAGAAGGGGGCCGCTGGAAACACCATATATTTT. It encodes CASSFEKGAAGNTIYF. The full variable domain, in which reference TRBV7-9 and TRBJ1-3 provide the parts outside the CDR3, is DTGVSQNPRHKITKRGQNVTFRCDPISEHNRLYWYRQTLGQGPEFLTYFQNEAQLEKSRLLSDRFSAERPKGSFSTLEIQRTEQGDSAMYLCASSFEKGAAGNTIYFGEGSWLTVV.

The chain combines TRBV10-3 with TRBJ2-7, with D unclear. Germline lookup yields CDR1 ENHRY and CDR2 SYGVKD. This CDR3 is 13 amino acids long. The V gene lost 6 bases and the J gene lost 1 base, with 10 bases spanning the gap. CDR3: CAIRRSDSYEQYF. In DNA form, the CDR3 reads TGTGCCATCAGAAGATCCGATTCCTACGAGCAGTACTTC.

This rearrangement joins TRBV6-2 or TRBV6-3 to TRBJ2-3; tentatively, D is TRBD1 (6 bases). CDR3 length equals 15 residues. Germline CDR1 MNHEY, CDR2 SVGEGT. The V and J ends lost 0 bases and 3 bases respectively, with 10 bases between them. CDR3 DNA: TGTGCCAGCAGTTACTCTGAGGGGGTAACAGATACGCAGTATTTT. Its translation: CASSYSEGVTDTQYF.

V gene TRBV27 combines with J gene TRBJ1-5, with D perhaps matching TRBD1 (5 bases). Trimming took off 3 bases at V and 0 bases at J, with 15 bases between the two ends. CDR1 is MNHEY, CDR2 SMNVEV, per germline (reference sequence). This CDR3 has 17 residues. Written as DNA, the CDR3 is TGTGCCAGCAGTTTTGGACATCCCGCCTTTAGCAATCAGCCCCAGCATTTT. Translated: CASSFGHPAFSNQPQHF.

The DNA for the CDR3 is TGTGCCAACCCGGGGGAACTAATCTACGAGCAGTACTTC. As protein: CANPGELIYEQYF. This sequence joins TRBV6-6 and TRBJ2-7, with D tentatively TRBD2 (6 bases). V gave up 10 bases and J gave up 3 bases, with 16 bases separating them. This CDR3 has 13 amino acids. Germline values: CDR1 MNHNY, CDR2 SVGAGI (reference sequence).

This clone was detected a few times. In DNA form, the CDR3 reads TGTGCCAGCAGCCAATCGGCGGGGGGCGATGAAGCTTTCTTT. As protein: CASSQSAGGDEAFF. The J gene is TRBJ1-1, the V gene TRBV16; perhaps TRBD1 as D (6 bases). Trimming shortened V by 0 bases and J by 7 bases, and 12 bases separated the two germline ends. The germline gives CDR1 KGHSY, CDR2 FQNENV. CDR3 size: 14 residues.

The chain is built from TRBV12-5 and TRBJ1-1; the D gene is possibly TRBD1 (5 bases). CDR1 and CDR2 from the germline V gene are LGHNT and FRNRAP. This CDR3 has 13 amino acids. V was clipped by 6 bases and J by 0 bases, with 8 bases between them. CDR3 in DNA: TGTGCTAGTGGGAAAGGGGTGAACACTGAAGCTTTCTTT. It translates to CASGKGVNTEAFF. Filled out from reference TRBV12-5 and TRBJ1-1, the complete variable domain reads DARVTQTPRHKVTEMGQEVTMRCQPILGHNTVFWYRQTMMQGLELLAYFRNRAPLDDSGMPKDRFSAEMPDATLATLKIQPSEPRDSAVYFCASGKGVNTEAFFGQGTRLTVV.

The chain employs TRBV19 and TRBJ1-1; perhaps TRBD1 as D (5 bases). Germline CDR1 LNHDA, CDR2 SQIVND (reference sequence). CDR3 length equals 12 residues. Trimming removed 8 bases from V and 0 bases from J, with 7 bases in between. The CDR3 DNA sequence: TGTGCCAGTCGGGACCTGAACACTGAAGCTTTCTTT. Its protein is CASRDLNTEAFF.

The chain carries TRBV7-9 and TRBJ1-5; D call uncertain. Germline V gene lookup returns CDR1 SEHNR and CDR2 FQNEAQ (reference sequence). CDR3 size: 17 residues. Trimming cost V 1 base and J 0 bases, with 13 bases left between them. The CDR3 loop is CASSLEKDGYSNQPQHF. In DNA, the CDR3 is TGTGCCAGCAGCTTAGAAAAAGACGGGTATAGCAATCAGCCCCAGCATTTT.

The rearrangement joins TRBV6-2 or TRBV6-3 to TRBJ2-6; unclear D gene. From germline, CDR1 is MNHEY and CDR2 SVGEGT. The V and J ends lost 0 bases and 0 bases respectively, with 3 bases between them. CDR3 length: 15 amino acids. In nucleotides, the CDR3 is TGTGCCAGCAGTTACTCATACTCTGGGGCCAACGTCCTGACTTTC. It yields the protein CASSYSYSGANVLTF.

The rearrangement uses TRBV19 and TRBJ2-2; 7 bases align to TRBD1. Trimming removed 7 bases from V and 0 bases from J; junction bases left unmatched: 5. The CDR3 has 15 amino acids. Germline V gene lookup returns CDR1 LNHDA and CDR2 SQIVND (reference sequence). The CDR3 spells CASKEGTANTGELFF. The CDR3 DNA reads TGTGCCAGTAAGGAAGGGACAGCGAACACCGGGGAGCTGTTTTTT.

The chain couples TRBV18 to TRBJ2-1; a weak D match, TRBD1 (5 bases). The V end was cut by 3 bases, the J end by 2 bases, with 8 bases between. Per germline, CDR1 KGHSH and CDR2 LQKENI. The CDR3 has 14 amino acids. This chain's CDR3 is CASSPAGPYNEQFF. As DNA, the CDR3 is TGTGCCAGCTCACCTGCAGGGCCCTACAATGAGCAGTTCTTC.

V usage is TRBV11-2 and J usage is TRBJ2-7, with D possibly matching TRBD1 (5 bases). The V gene lost 4 bases and the J gene lost 7 bases, with 20 bases spanning the gap. CDR3 length: 15 residues. Germline loops: CDR1 SGHAT, CDR2 FQNNGV. The CDR3 DNA is TGTGCCAGCAGCTCCATTACAGGAAGAACGAGGGAGCAGTACTTC. Translating gives CASSSITGRTREQYF.

This chain connects TRBV18 to TRBJ1-1, with 11 bases matching TRBD1. This CDR3 contains 17 residues. Germline assignment: CDR1 KGHSH and CDR2 LQKENI. The J segment lost 3 bases and the V segment lost 3 bases, leaving 9 bases of the junction unmatched. This chain's CDR3 is CASSPFGQGATDTEAFF. The CDR3 DNA follows: TGTGCCAGCTCACCTTTCGGACAGGGGGCCACAGACACTGAAGCTTTCTTT.

This chain uses TRBV13 with TRBJ2-3; no definite D call. Germline V gene data show CDR1 as PRHDT and CDR2 as FYEKMQ (reference sequence). The CDR3 consists of 15 residues. Trimming left V 0 bases short and J 0 bases short, with 7 bases between. The CDR3 DNA sequence: TGTGCCAGCAGCTTAGGTGCTTCTAGCACAGATACGCAGTATTTT. It codes for CASSLGASSTDTQYF.

This rearrangement joins TRBV4-3 to TRBJ2-2; either TRBD1 or TRBD2 may supply D (6 bases each). The CDR3 has 16 amino acids. Deletions cut 4 bases from V and 5 bases from J, with 17 bases between. Germline V gives CDR1 LGHNA, CDR2 YSLEER. CDR3 DNA: TGCGCCAGCAGCCCCCACCGGGGGCGCGGAACCGGGGAGCTGTTTTTT. Residues: CASSPHRGRGTGELFF.

The chain is built from TRBV7-6 and TRBJ2-1; 12 nucleotides agree with TRBD2. Trimming cost V 6 bases and J 10 bases; bases outside gene matches: 10. CDR3 length: 15 residues. Looked up from germline, CDR1 is SGHVS and CDR2 is FNYEAQ. DNA for the CDR3: TGTGCCAGCAGTCCTAGCGGGGGGGCCTTTCAGGAGCAGTTCTTC. Translated: CASSPSGGAFQEQFF.

The chain joins TRBV19 to TRBJ1-4; 7 positions agree with TRBD1. The CDR3 totals 15 residues. From germline, CDR1 is LNHDA and CDR2 SQIVND (reference sequence). Unmatched junction bases numbered 6, after V lost 4 bases and J lost 4 bases. The CDR3 bases are TGTGCCAGTAGTACGGGACAGCTAATTAATGAAAAACTGTTTTTT. Its translation: CASSTGQLINEKLFF.

The rearrangement links TRBV5-5 to TRBJ2-3, with D perhaps matching TRBD2 (6 bases). The CDR3 runs to 15 residues. V lost 0 bases and J 1 base, leaving 9 bases between the germline ends. The germline V gene encodes CDR1 SGHKS and CDR2 YYEKEE (reference sequence). CDR3 region: CASSLEGLGTDTQYF. CDR3 DNA sequence: TGTGCCAGCAGCTTGGAGGGACTTGGCACAGATACGCAGTATTTT.

The V and J genes are TRBV24-1 and TRBJ2-1, with D possibly matching TRBD1 (6 bases). V dropped 6 bases and J dropped 3 bases, with 11 bases sitting between them. The CDR3 has 14 residues. Germline CDR1 and CDR2: KGHDR and SFDVKD. Here the CDR3 reads CATSLGGNYNEQFF. DNA for the CDR3: TGTGCCACCAGTCTAGGGGGTAACTACAATGAGCAGTTCTTC.

The CDR3 spells CASTYGRHDTGELFF. CDR3 DNA sequence: TGTGCCAGCACCTACGGGAGGCATGACACCGGGGAGCTGTTTTTT. V is TRBV6-5 and J is TRBJ2-2, with 7 bases lining up with TRBD2. Germline V gene sequence: CDR1 MNHEY, CDR2 SVGAGI. The length of the CDR3 is 15 residues. V was pared by 7 bases and J by 3 bases, with 8 bases of the junction left unmatched.

The chain links TRBV7-3 to TRBJ1-1; TRBD1 is a possible D gene (5 bases). The CDR3 is 13 amino acids. The germline V gene encodes CDR1 SGHTA and CDR2 FQGTGA. V shed 2 bases and J shed 10 bases, with 14 bases lying between them. The CDR3 region has the DNA TGTGCCAGCAGCTTAGGGCAGGGTGTGGGAGCTTTCTTT. Its protein product is CASSLGQGVGAFF.

CDR3 residues: CSVEDKSRSYEQYF. The CDR3 DNA reads TGCAGCGTTGAAGATAAGTCACGCTCCTACGAGCAGTACTTC. The chain couples TRBV29-1 to TRBJ2-7, with D uncertain. Germline V CDR1 and CDR2: SQVTM, ANQGSEA. CDR3 length equals 14 residues. V dropped 0 bases and J dropped 0 bases, with 9 bases sitting between them.

The chain joins TRBV10-1 to TRBJ1-5; no clear D gene. Germline loops: CDR1 WNHNN, CDR2 SYGVQD (reference sequence). The CDR3 length is 13 residues. V gave up 6 bases and J gave up 4 bases, with 10 bases separating them. The CDR3 nucleotides read TGCGCCAGCAGCGGGGTTTCGAATCAGCCCCAGCATTTT. Its protein product is CASSGVSNQPQHF.

The chain joins TRBV5-1 to TRBJ2-1, with 9 bases aligning to TRBD2. The CDR3 extends over 16 amino acids. Germline CDR1 and CDR2: SGHRS and YFSETQ. V shed 0 bases, J shed 2 bases, and the junction held 3 bases outside the gene matches. CDR3 in DNA: TGCGCCAGCAGCTTGGAGGGCGGGAGGGCCTACAATGAGCAGTTCTTC. As protein: CASSLEGGRAYNEQFF.

V and J are TRBV6-2 or TRBV6-3 and TRBJ2-1; 7 positions agree with TRBD1. The CDR3 runs 14 residues. Losses at the gene ends were 5 bases for V and 5 bases for J; bases not matched to a gene: 6. CDR1 and CDR2 (germline): MNHEY, SVGEGT. CDR3 nucleotide sequence: TGTGCCAGCAGTCAGGAACAGGGGCACAATGAGCAGTTCTTC. Its translation is CASSQEQGHNEQFF.